Listed below are T cell receptor beta chains from one sample, sequenced in a study of CD8 T cells in ankylosing spondylitis. TCRdb re-called the 5' RACE reads through MiXCR, storing one row per CDR3 protein. The sample holds over 75,000 distinct CDR3 sequences, around 10% seen once. Sequences were obtained from blood, either unsorted or a sorted T cell fraction (not recorded which). These receptors originate from a male donor with ankylosing spondylitis or in good health (not recorded which). Each CDR3 is given with its conserved first and last residue. D genes are given only for firm matches. Where a row states a size, it is once, few, many or the class of an expanded clone; other rows omit it.

d_call: -; v_call: TRBV23-1; clone_size: many; j_call: TRBJ2-5; cdr3_aa: CASSQKGQPPQETQYF; cdr3_nt: TGCGCCAGCAGTCAAAAGGGGCAACCTCCGCAAGAGACCCAGTACTTC
d_call: TRBD2; v_call: TRBV7-9; clone_size: many; j_call: TRBJ2-7; cdr3_aa: CASSWTSVGYEQYF; cdr3_nt: TGTGCCAGCAGCTGGACTAGCGTCGGCTACGAGCAGTACTTC
d_call: -; v_call: TRBV5-1; clone_size: many; j_call: TRBJ2-7; cdr3_aa: CASSLPLGSEQYF; cdr3_nt: TGCGCCAGCAGCTTGCCACTGGGAAGCGAGCAGTACTTC
d_call: -; v_call: TRBV21-1; clone_size: many; j_call: TRBJ2-2; cdr3_aa: CASNSGGLADNTGELFF; cdr3_nt: TGTGCCAGCAACTCCGGGGGACTAGCGGACAACACCGGGGAGCTGTTTTTT
d_call: TRBD1; v_call: TRBV6-2/TRBV6-3; clone_size: many; j_call: TRBJ1-2; cdr3_aa: CASRETGRVGGYTF; cdr3_nt: TGTGCCAGCAGGGAGACAGGGAGAGTTGGTGGCTACACCTTC
d_call: -; v_call: TRBV18; clone_size: -; j_call: TRBJ2-5; cdr3_aa: CATNLDWQETQYF; cdr3_nt: TGTGCCACCAATCTAGACTGGCAAGAGACCCAGTACTTC
d_call: TRBD1; v_call: TRBV6-1; clone_size: -; j_call: TRBJ2-7; cdr3_aa: CASSGQGLYEQCF; cdr3_nt: TGTGCCAGCAGTGGACAGGGTTTGTACGAGCAGTGCTTC
d_call: -; v_call: TRBV28; clone_size: many; j_call: TRBJ2-5; cdr3_aa: CASSLGGTGKETQYF; cdr3_nt: TGTGCCAGCAGTTTAGGCGGCACCGGGAAAGAGACCCAGTACTTC
d_call: -; v_call: TRBV11-1; clone_size: many; j_call: TRBJ1-5; cdr3_aa: CASSLSDRQPQHF; cdr3_nt: TGTGCCAGCAGCTTAAGTGACAGGCAGCCCCAGCATTTT
d_call: -; v_call: TRBV5-1; clone_size: many; j_call: TRBJ2-5; cdr3_aa: CASSLSSYLETQYF; cdr3_nt: TGCGCCAGCAGCTTGTCAAGCTATTTAGAGACCCAGTACTTC
d_call: -; v_call: TRBV10-3; clone_size: many; j_call: TRBJ2-1; cdr3_aa: CAISDPSSGNEQFF; cdr3_nt: TGTGCCATCAGTGATCCTTCGAGTGGCAATGAGCAGTTCTTC
d_call: -; v_call: TRBV5-1; clone_size: many; j_call: TRBJ2-7; cdr3_aa: CASRYRDKGTYEQYF; cdr3_nt: TGCGCCAGCAGATACCGGGACAAAGGAACCTACGAGCAGTACTTC
d_call: TRBD2; v_call: TRBV28; clone_size: many; j_call: TRBJ2-3; cdr3_aa: CASSLLTSGAADTQYF; cdr3_nt: TGTGCCAGCAGTTTATTAACTAGCGGGGCGGCAGATACGCAGTATTTT
d_call: TRBD2; v_call: TRBV5-1; clone_size: many; j_call: TRBJ2-7; cdr3_aa: CASSLEGSSGLKSDEQYF; cdr3_nt: TGCGCCAGCAGCTTGGAGGGGTCTAGCGGCTTAAAATCAGACGAGCAGTACTTC
d_call: -; v_call: TRBV28; clone_size: many; j_call: TRBJ1-4; cdr3_aa: CASSTSGRATNEKLFF; cdr3_nt: TGTGCCAGCAGCACATCAGGACGGGCGACTAATGAAAAACTGTTTTTT
d_call: TRBD2; v_call: TRBV13; clone_size: many; j_call: TRBJ2-7; cdr3_aa: CASSLDTSGGTEQYF; cdr3_nt: TGTGCCAGCAGCTTAGATACTAGCGGGGGGACAGAGCAGTACTTC
d_call: TRBD2; v_call: TRBV7-8; clone_size: many; j_call: TRBJ2-7; cdr3_aa: CASSLTTGTSGVSGSYEQYF; cdr3_nt: TGTGCCAGCAGCTTAACTACCGGGACTAGCGGGGTTTCAGGCTCCTACGAGCAGTACTTC
d_call: TRBD1; v_call: TRBV7-9; clone_size: many; j_call: TRBJ1-1; cdr3_aa: CASSSPLDRAANTEAFF; cdr3_nt: TGTGCCAGCAGCTCCCCTTTGGACAGGGCGGCGAACACTGAAGCTTTCTTT
d_call: TRBD1; v_call: TRBV18; clone_size: few; j_call: TRBJ2-6; cdr3_aa: CASSPPNRQGVRGANVLTF; cdr3_nt: TGTGCCAGCTCACCACCAAACCGACAGGGAGTGCGGGGGGCCAACGTCCTGACTTTC
d_call: -; v_call: TRBV7-3; clone_size: many; j_call: TRBJ2-3; cdr3_aa: CASSSIVGADTQYF; cdr3_nt: TGTGCCAGCAGCTCCATAGTTGGGGCAGATACGCAGTATTTT
d_call: -; v_call: TRBV29-1; clone_size: few; j_call: TRBJ2-5; cdr3_aa: CSVDGARGESRVGTQYF; cdr3_nt: TGCAGCGTTGATGGAGCGAGGGGGGAGTCAAGAGTTGGGACCCAGTACTTC
d_call: -; v_call: TRBV29-1; clone_size: many; j_call: TRBJ2-5; cdr3_aa: CSVEEFSGEQETQYF; cdr3_nt: TGCAGCGTTGAGGAGTTCTCGGGGGAGCAAGAGACCCAGTACTTC
d_call: -; v_call: TRBV12-3/TRBV12-4; clone_size: many; j_call: TRBJ2-4; cdr3_aa: CASSLPRAKNIQYF; cdr3_nt: TGTGCCAGCAGTTTACCCAGAGCCAAAAACATTCAGTACTTC
d_call: TRBD1; v_call: TRBV7-2; clone_size: many; j_call: TRBJ1-6; cdr3_aa: CASSLGDSYNSPLHF; cdr3_nt: TGTGCCAGCAGCTTAGGGGACAGCTATAATTCACCCCTCCACTTT
d_call: -; v_call: TRBV7-2; clone_size: -; j_call: TRBJ2-5; cdr3_aa: CASSLELASETQYF; cdr3_nt: TGTGCCAGCAGCTTAGAATTGGCGTCGGAGACCCAGTACTTC
d_call: TRBD1; v_call: TRBV6-1; clone_size: few; j_call: TRBJ1-6; cdr3_aa: CASSAPGGTYNSPLHF; cdr3_nt: TGTGCCAGCAGTGCCCCAGGGGGCACCTATAATTCACCCCTCCACTTT
d_call: -; v_call: TRBV6-2/TRBV6-3; clone_size: many; j_call: TRBJ2-1; cdr3_aa: CASSTINPGLLGGNEQFF; cdr3_nt: TGTGCCAGCAGTACAATCAATCCTGGACTCCTCGGGGGCAATGAGCAGTTCTTC
d_call: -; v_call: TRBV28; clone_size: few; j_call: TRBJ2-1; cdr3_aa: CASSAPEGTEQFF; cdr3_nt: TGTGCCAGCAGTGCCCCTGAGGGGACTGAGCAGTTCTTC
d_call: TRBD1; v_call: TRBV15; clone_size: -; j_call: TRBJ2-3; cdr3_aa: CATSRDRAREGNTQYF; cdr3_nt: TGTGCCACCAGCAGGGACAGGGCCCGCGAAGGGAATACGCAGTATTTT
d_call: TRBD1; v_call: TRBV9; clone_size: many; j_call: TRBJ2-3; cdr3_aa: CASSVQTGGGADTQYF; cdr3_nt: TGTGCCAGCAGCGTACAAACAGGGGGCGGAGCAGATACGCAGTATTTT
d_call: TRBD1; v_call: TRBV15; clone_size: many; j_call: TRBJ1-1; cdr3_aa: CATSRDLQGANTEAFF; cdr3_nt: TGTGCCACCAGCAGAGACTTACAGGGGGCGAACACTGAAGCTTTCTTT
d_call: -; v_call: TRBV28; clone_size: many; j_call: TRBJ1-1; cdr3_aa: CASSSTEGAEAFF; cdr3_nt: TGTGCCAGCAGTTCAACAGAAGGGGCTGAAGCTTTCTTT
d_call: -; v_call: TRBV20-1; clone_size: many; j_call: TRBJ2-7; cdr3_aa: CSARAQGHEQYF; cdr3_nt: TGCAGTGCTAGAGCGCAGGGCCACGAGCAGTACTTC
d_call: -; v_call: TRBV7-3; clone_size: many; j_call: TRBJ2-5; cdr3_aa: CASSIDQETQYF; cdr3_nt: TGTGCCAGCAGCATCGACCAAGAGACCCAGTACTTC
d_call: -; v_call: TRBV5-1; clone_size: many; j_call: TRBJ2-7; cdr3_aa: CASSLELRYEQYF; cdr3_nt: TGCGCCAGCAGCTTGGAACTAAGGTACGAGCAGTACTTC
d_call: -; v_call: TRBV29-1; clone_size: many; j_call: TRBJ1-1; cdr3_aa: CSVDPGRIEAFF; cdr3_nt: TGCAGCGTTGATCCCGGACGTATTGAAGCTTTCTTT
d_call: TRBD1; v_call: TRBV9; clone_size: many; j_call: TRBJ1-3; cdr3_aa: CASSVKPGQVPSGNTIYF; cdr3_nt: TGTGCCAGCAGCGTGAAGCCGGGACAGGTGCCCTCTGGAAACACCATATATTTT
d_call: TRBD2; v_call: TRBV24-1; clone_size: many; j_call: TRBJ2-1; cdr3_aa: CATSDQGTSGGGRSYNEQFF; cdr3_nt: TGTGCCACCAGTGACCAAGGGACTAGCGGGGGGGGTAGGTCCTACAATGAGCAGTTCTTC
d_call: -; v_call: TRBV12-3/TRBV12-4; clone_size: many; j_call: TRBJ1-2; cdr3_aa: CASSLYGGYTF; cdr3_nt: TGTGCCAGCAGTTTATACGGTGGCTACACCTTC
d_call: -; v_call: TRBV29-1; clone_size: many; j_call: TRBJ1-1; cdr3_aa: CSVEVGHNTEAFF; cdr3_nt: TGCAGCGTTGAAGTTGGTCACAACACTGAAGCTTTCTTT
d_call: TRBD2; v_call: TRBV3-1; clone_size: many; j_call: TRBJ2-7; cdr3_aa: CASSHLPLGSSGGYEQYF; cdr3_nt: TGTGCCAGCAGCCACCTCCCCCTTGGGTCTAGCGGGGGTTACGAGCAGTACTTC
d_call: -; v_call: TRBV29-1; clone_size: many; j_call: TRBJ2-5; cdr3_aa: CSEIGTSETQYF; cdr3_nt: TGCAGCGAAATCGGGACATCGGAGACCCAGTACTTC
d_call: TRBD1; v_call: TRBV11-2; clone_size: few; j_call: TRBJ2-3; cdr3_aa: CASSFAQGQDTQYF; cdr3_nt: TGTGCCAGCAGCTTTGCACAGGGGCAGGATACGCAGTATTTT
d_call: TRBD2; v_call: TRBV28; clone_size: few; j_call: TRBJ2-3; cdr3_aa: CASSWRQAGGTDTQYF; cdr3_nt: TGTGCCAGCAGTTGGCGCCAAGCGGGGGGCACAGATACGCAGTATTTT
d_call: TRBD1; v_call: TRBV20-1; clone_size: few; j_call: TRBJ1-1; cdr3_aa: CSADRGTEAFF; cdr3_nt: TGCAGTGCGGACAGGGGGACTGAAGCTTTCTTT
d_call: -; v_call: TRBV6-1; clone_size: many; j_call: TRBJ2-7; cdr3_aa: CATSAGAPSYEQYF; cdr3_nt: TGTGCCACCTCCGCGGGGGCGCCATCCTACGAGCAGTACTTC
d_call: -; v_call: TRBV5-1; clone_size: few; j_call: TRBJ1-2; cdr3_aa: CASSLPRRVGPDYGYTF; cdr3_nt: TGCGCCAGCAGCTTGCCCAGGAGGGTGGGTCCGGACTATGGCTACACCTTC
d_call: -; v_call: TRBV14; clone_size: -; j_call: TRBJ2-5; cdr3_aa: CARSQVETQYF; cdr3_nt: TGTGCCAGAAGCCAGGTGGAGACCCAGTACTTC
d_call: -; v_call: TRBV10-3; clone_size: many; j_call: TRBJ2-5; cdr3_aa: CAISAPRLAETQYF; cdr3_nt: TGTGCCATCAGTGCCCCACGTTTGGCAGAGACCCAGTACTTC
d_call: -; v_call: TRBV2; clone_size: -; j_call: TRBJ2-1; cdr3_aa: CASGPRAVDEQFF; cdr3_nt: TGTGCCAGCGGACCGCGAGCGGTCGATGAGCAGTTCTTC
d_call: -; v_call: TRBV6-4; clone_size: many; j_call: TRBJ2-3; cdr3_aa: CASSSGGTDTQYF; cdr3_nt: TGTGCCAGCAGCAGTGGGGGCACAGATACGCAGTATTTT
d_call: -; v_call: TRBV12-3/TRBV12-4; clone_size: many; j_call: TRBJ2-7; cdr3_aa: CASSSAWHEQYF; cdr3_nt: TGTGCCAGCAGTTCAGCTTGGCACGAGCAGTACTTC
d_call: -; v_call: TRBV28; clone_size: -; j_call: TRBJ1-3; cdr3_aa: CASSRTPGVGNTIYF; cdr3_nt: TGTGCCAGCAGCCGGACTCCAGGGGTAGGAAACACCATATATTTT